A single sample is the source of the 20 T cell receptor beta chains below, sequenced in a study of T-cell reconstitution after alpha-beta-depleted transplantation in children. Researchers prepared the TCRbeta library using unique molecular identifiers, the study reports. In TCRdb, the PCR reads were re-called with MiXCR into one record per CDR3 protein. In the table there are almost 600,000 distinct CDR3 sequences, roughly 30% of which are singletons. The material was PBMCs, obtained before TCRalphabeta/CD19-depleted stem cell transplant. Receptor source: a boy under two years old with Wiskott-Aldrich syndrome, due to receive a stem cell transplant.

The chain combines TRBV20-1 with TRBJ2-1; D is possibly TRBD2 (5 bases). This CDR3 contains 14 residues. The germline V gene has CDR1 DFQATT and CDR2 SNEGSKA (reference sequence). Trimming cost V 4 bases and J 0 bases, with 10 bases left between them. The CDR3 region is CSATSIRSYNEQFF. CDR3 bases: TGCAGTGCTACTAGCATACGCTCCTACAATGAGCAGTTCTTC.

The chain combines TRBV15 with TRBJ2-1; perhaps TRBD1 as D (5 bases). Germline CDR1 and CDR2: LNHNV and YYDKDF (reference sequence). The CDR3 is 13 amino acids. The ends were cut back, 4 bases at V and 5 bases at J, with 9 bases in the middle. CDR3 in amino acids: CATSIRVNNEQFF. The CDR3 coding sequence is TGTGCCACCAGCATCAGGGTGAACAATGAGCAGTTCTTC.

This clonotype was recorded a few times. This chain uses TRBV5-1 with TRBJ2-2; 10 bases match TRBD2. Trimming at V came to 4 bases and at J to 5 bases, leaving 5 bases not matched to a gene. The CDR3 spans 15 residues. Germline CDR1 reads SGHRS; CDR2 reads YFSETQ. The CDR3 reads CASSEIAGGTGELFF. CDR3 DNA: TGCGCCAGCAGCGAGATAGCGGGAGGTACCGGGGAGCTGTTTTTT.

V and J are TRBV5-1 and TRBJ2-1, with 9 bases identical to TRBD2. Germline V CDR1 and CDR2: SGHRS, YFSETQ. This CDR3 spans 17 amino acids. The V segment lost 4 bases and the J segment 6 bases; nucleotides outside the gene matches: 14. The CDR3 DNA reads TGCGCCAGCAGCCCACGAATTTTAGCGGGAGAAGGCAATGAGCAGTTCTTC. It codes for CASSPRILAGEGNEQFF. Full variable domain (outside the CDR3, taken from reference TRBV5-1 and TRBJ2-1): KAGVTQTPRYLIKTRGQQVTLSCSPISGHRSVSWYQQTPGQGLQFLFEYFSETQRNKGNFPGRFSGRQFSNSRSEMNVSTLELGDSALYLCASSPRILAGEGNEQFFGPGTRLTVL.

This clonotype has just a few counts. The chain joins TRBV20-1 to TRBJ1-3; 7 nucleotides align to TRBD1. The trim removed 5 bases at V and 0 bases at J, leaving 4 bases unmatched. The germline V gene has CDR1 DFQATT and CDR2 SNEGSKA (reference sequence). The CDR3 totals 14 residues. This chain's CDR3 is CSAAGTASGNTIYF. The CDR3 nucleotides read TGCAGTGCTGCTGGGACAGCCTCTGGAAACACCATATATTTT.

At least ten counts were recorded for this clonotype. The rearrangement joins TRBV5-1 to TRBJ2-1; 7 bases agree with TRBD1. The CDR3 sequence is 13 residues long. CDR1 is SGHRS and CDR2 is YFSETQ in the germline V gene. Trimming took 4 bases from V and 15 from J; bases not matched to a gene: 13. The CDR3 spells CASSVSTGTAPFF. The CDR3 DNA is TGCGCCAGCAGCGTATCAACAGGGACAGCTCCGTTCTTC.

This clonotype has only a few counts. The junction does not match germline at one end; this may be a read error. The CDR3 DNA reads TGTGCCAGCAGCTTAAACGCGAATGAGCAGTTCTTC. It encodes CASSLNANEQFF. This chain connects TRBV5-1 to TRBJ2-1, with D uncertain. Per the germline V gene, CDR1 is SGHRS and CDR2 is YFSETQ. CDR3 length: 12 amino acids.

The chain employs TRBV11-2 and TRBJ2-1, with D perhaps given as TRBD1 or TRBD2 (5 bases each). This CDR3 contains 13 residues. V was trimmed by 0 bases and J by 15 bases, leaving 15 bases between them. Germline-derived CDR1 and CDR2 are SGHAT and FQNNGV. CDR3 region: CASSLDRGAGLFF. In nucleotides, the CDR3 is TGTGCCAGCAGCTTAGATAGGGGAGCCGGGTTGTTCTTC.

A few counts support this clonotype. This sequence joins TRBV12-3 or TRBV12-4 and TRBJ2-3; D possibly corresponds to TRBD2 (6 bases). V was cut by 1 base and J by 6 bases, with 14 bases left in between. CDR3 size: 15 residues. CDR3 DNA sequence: TGTGCCAGCAGTTTAGGACTAGGAGGGTGGGATACGCAGTATTTT. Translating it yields CASSLGLGGWDTQYF.

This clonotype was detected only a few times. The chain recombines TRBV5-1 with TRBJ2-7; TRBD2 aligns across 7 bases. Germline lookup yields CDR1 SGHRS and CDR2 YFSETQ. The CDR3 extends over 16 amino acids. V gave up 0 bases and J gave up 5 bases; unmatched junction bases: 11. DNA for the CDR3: TGCGCCAGCAGCTTGGGGAAGACTAGCCTAACCCACGAGCAGTACTTC. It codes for CASSLGKTSLTHEQYF. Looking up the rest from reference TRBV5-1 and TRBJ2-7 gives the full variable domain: KAGVTQTPRYLIKTRGQQVTLSCSPISGHRSVSWYQQTPGQGLQFLFEYFSETQRNKGNFPGRFSGRQFSNSRSEMNVSTLELGDSALYLCASSLGKTSLTHEQYFGPGTRLTVT.

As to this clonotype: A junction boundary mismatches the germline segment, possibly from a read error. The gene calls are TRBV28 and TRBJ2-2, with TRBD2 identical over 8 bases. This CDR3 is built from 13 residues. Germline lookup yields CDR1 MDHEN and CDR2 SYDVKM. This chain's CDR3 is CASSAGTRAGELF. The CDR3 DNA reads TGTGCCAGCAGTGCGGGGACTAGAGCCGGGGAGCTGTTT.

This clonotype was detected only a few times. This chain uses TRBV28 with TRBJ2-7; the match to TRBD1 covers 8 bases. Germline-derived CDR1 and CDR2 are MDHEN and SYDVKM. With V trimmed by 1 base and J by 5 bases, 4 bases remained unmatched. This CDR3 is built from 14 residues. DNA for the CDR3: TGTGCCAGCAGTTTATCAGGGGGCGGGAACGAGCAGTACTTC. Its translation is CASSLSGGGNEQYF.

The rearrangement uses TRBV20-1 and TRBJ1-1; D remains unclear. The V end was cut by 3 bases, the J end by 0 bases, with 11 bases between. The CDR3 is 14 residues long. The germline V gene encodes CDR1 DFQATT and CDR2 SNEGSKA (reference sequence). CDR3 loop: CSASSGVLNTEAFF. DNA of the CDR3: TGCAGTGCTAGTAGCGGCGTACTGAACACTGAAGCTTTCTTT.

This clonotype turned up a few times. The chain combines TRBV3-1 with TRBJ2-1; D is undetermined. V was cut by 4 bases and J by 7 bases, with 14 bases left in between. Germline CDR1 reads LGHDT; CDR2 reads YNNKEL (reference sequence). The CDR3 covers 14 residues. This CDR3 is CASSRNRLGNEQFF. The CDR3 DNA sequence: TGTGCCAGCAGCCGAAACCGATTGGGTAATGAGCAGTTCTTC.

The CDR3 here is CASSVAAFPGYEQYF. DNA of the CDR3: TGTGCCAGCAGCGTAGCGGCATTCCCAGGGTACGAGCAGTACTTC. The chain employs TRBV9 and TRBJ2-7, with D perhaps TRBD1 (5 bases). There are 15 residues in the CDR3. Germline CDR1 is SGDLS and CDR2 is YYNGEE. Trimming took off 0 bases at V and 4 bases at J, with 14 bases between the two ends.

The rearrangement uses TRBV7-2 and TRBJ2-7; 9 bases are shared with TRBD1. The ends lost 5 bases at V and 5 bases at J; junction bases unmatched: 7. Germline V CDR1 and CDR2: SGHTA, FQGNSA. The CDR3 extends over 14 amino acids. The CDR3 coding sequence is TGTGCCAGCAGCCTCGGACAGGGGTTTAACGAGCAGTACTTC. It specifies CASSLGQGFNEQYF. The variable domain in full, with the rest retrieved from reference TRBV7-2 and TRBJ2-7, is GAGVSQSPSNKVTEKGKDVELRCDPISGHTALYWYRQSLGQGLEFLIYFQGNSAPDKSGLPSDRFSAERTGGSVSTLTIQRTQQEDSAVYLCASSLGQGFNEQYFGPGTRLTVT.

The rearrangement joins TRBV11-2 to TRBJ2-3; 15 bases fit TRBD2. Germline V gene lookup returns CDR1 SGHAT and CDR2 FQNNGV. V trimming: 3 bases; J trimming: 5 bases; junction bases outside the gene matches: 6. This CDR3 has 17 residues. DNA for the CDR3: TGTGCCAGCAGCTTCTGGACTAGCGGGAGGGTGTTAGATACGCAGTATTTT. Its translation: CASSFWTSGRVLDTQYF.

This CDR3 reads CASQLDRQYSNQPQHF. DNA for the CDR3: TGCGCCAGCCAATTGGACAGGCAGTATAGCAATCAGCCCCAGCATTTT. The rearrangement links TRBV5-1 to TRBJ1-5; TRBD1 matches at 7 bases. Germline V CDR1 and CDR2: SGHRS, YFSETQ. Losses at the gene ends were 7 bases for V and 0 bases for J; bases not matched to a gene: 10. The CDR3 is 16 residues long.

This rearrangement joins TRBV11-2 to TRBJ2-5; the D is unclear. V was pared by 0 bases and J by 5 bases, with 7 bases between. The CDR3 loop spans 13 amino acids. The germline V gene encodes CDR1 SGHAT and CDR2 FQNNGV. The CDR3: CASSLEGIETQYF. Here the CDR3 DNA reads TGTGCCAGCAGCTTAGAGGGGATTGAGACCCAGTACTTC.

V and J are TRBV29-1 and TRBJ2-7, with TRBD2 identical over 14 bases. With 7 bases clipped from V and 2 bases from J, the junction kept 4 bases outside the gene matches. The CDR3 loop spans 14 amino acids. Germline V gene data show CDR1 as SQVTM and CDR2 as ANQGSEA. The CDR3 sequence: CSARTSGRTYEQYF. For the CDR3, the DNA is TGCAGCGCCCGGACTAGCGGGAGGACCTACGAGCAGTACTTC.